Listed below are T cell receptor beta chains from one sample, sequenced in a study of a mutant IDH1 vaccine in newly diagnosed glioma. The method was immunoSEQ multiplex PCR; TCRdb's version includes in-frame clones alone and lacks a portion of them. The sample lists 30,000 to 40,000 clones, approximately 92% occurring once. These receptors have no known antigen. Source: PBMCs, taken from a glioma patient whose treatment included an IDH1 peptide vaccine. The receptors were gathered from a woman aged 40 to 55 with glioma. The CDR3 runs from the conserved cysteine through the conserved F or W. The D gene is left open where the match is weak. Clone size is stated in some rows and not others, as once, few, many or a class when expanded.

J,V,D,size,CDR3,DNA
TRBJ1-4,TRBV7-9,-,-,CASSSPDEGEKLFF,TGTGCCAGCAGCTCCCCCGACGAAGGTGAAAAACTGTTTTTT
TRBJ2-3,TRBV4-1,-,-,CASSPRELADTQYF,TGCGCCAGCAGCCCTAGGGAACTAGCAGATACGCAGTATTTT
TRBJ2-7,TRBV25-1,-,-,CASSASGGSVEQYF,TGTGCCAGCAGTGCTTCGGGGGGCTCGGTCGAGCAGTACTTC
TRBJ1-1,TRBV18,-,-,CASSPPEGRERNTEAFF,TGTGCCAGCTCACCACCGGAAGGGCGCGAAAGGAACACTGAAGCTTTCTTT
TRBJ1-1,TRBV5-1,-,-,CASSFFGGNTEAFF,TGCGCCAGCAGCTTTTTCGGCGGGAACACTGAAGCTTTCTTT
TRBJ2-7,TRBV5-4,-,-,CASSLGGLAAFYEQYF,TGTGCCAGCAGCTTGGGGGGGTTAGCGGCCTTCTACGAGCAGTACTTC
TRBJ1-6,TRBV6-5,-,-,CASSYSGIANSPLHF,TGTGCCAGCAGTTACTCGGGCATAGCGAATTCACCCCTCCACTTT
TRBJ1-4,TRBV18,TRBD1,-,CASSPRTGGTNEKLFF,TGTGCCAGCTCACCAAGGACAGGGGGGACTAATGAAAAACTGTTTTTT
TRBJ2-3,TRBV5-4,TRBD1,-,CASSHARGTGGTDTQYF,TGTGCCAGCAGCCATGCCCGCGGGACAGGGGGCACAGATACGCAGTATTTT
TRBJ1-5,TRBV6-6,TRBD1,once,CASIERTGDGNQPQHF,TGTGCCAGCATCGAGCGGACAGGGGACGGCAATCAGCCCCAGCATTTT
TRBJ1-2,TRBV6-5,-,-,CASSYRTNYGYTF,TGTGCCAGCAGTTACCGCACGAACTATGGCTACACCTTC
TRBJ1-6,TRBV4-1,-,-,CASSQGSAWTSPLHF,TGCGCCAGCAGCCAAGGTTCTGCCTGGACTTCACCCCTCCACTTT
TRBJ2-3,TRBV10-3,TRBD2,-,CANPWTSGTISTDTQYF,TGTGCCAACCCTTGGACTAGCGGAACCATATCCACAGATACGCAGTATTTT
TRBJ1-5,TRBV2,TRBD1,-,CASGGQGHQPQHF,TGTGCCAGCGGGGGACAGGGGCATCAGCCCCAGCATTTT
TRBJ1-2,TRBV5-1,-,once,CASANLGRTARGYGYTF,TGCGCCAGCGCTAATCTTGGACGGACTGCAAGGGGCTATGGCTACACCTTC
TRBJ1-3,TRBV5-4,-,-,CASSFLTESSGNTIYF,TGTGCCAGCAGCTTTTTGACAGAGTCCTCTGGAAACACCATATATTTT
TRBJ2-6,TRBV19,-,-,CAGGISGANVLTF,TGTGCCGGGGGAATCTCTGGGGCCAACGTCCTGACTTTC
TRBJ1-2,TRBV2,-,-,CASSDGGRYGYTF,TGTGCCAGCAGTGACGGGGGTAGATATGGCTACACCTTC
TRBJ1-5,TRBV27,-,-,CASSPWQGGQPQHF,TGTGCCAGCAGTCCCTGGCAAGGGGGTCAGCCCCAGCATTTT
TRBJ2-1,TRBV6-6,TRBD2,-,CASSWGLAANNEQFF,TGTGCCAGCAGTTGGGGCCTAGCGGCGAACAATGAGCAGTTCTTC
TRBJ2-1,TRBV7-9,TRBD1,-,CASSQGQGNEQFF,TGTGCCAGCAGCCAGGGACAGGGCAATGAGCAGTTCTTC
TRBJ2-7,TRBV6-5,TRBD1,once,CASSNRGPGEQYF,TGTGCCAGCAGTAACAGGGGACCTGGGGAGCAGTACTTC
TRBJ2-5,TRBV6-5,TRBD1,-,CATRQGRETQYF,TGTGCCACCCGACAGGGGAGAGAGACCCAGTACTTC
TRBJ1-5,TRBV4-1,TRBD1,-,CASSQDRRQGPQPQHF,TGCGCCAGCAGCCAAGATCGAAGACAGGGGCCTCAGCCCCAGCATTTT
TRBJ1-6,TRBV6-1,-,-,CASSDDRSSYNSPLHF,TGTGCCAGCAGTGATGACAGGAGCTCCTATAATTCACCCCTCCACTTT
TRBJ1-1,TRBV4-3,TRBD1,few,CASSQTLRGPGNTEAFF,TGCGCCAGCAGCCAAACGTTAAGGGGGCCGGGGAACACTGAAGCTTTCTTT
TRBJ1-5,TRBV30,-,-,CACTGQFSNQPQHF,TGTGCCTGCACCGGACAGTTCAGCAATCAGCCCCAGCATTTT
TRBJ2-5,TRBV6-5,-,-,CASSRLQGRQETQYF,TGTGCCAGCAGTCGTTTACAGGGCCGCCAAGAGACCCAGTACTTC
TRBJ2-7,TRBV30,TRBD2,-,CAWGGGTSGRYYEQYF,TGTGCCTGGGGAGGGGGGACTAGCGGGAGATACTACGAGCAGTACTTC
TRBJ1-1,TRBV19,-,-,CASSSRGMGNTEAFF,TGTGCCAGTAGTTCCCGAGGAATGGGGAACACTGAAGCTTTCTTT
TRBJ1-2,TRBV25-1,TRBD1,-,CASRPEGAPLYGYTF,TGTGCCAGCAGGCCCGAGGGGGCGCCTCTCTATGGCTACACCTTC
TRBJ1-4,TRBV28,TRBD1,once,CASSLGTGRPTNEKLFF,TGTGCCAGCAGTTTGGGGACAGGCCGACCGACTAATGAAAAACTGTTTTTT
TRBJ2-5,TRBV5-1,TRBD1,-,CASSLEGQGAETQYF,TGCGCCAGCAGCTTGGAGGGACAGGGGGCAGAGACCCAGTACTTC
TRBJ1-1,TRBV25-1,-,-,CASSERTHTEAFF,TGTGCCAGCAGTGAACGTACCCACACTGAAGCTTTCTTT
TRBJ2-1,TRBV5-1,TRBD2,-,CASSLTATSGRSYNEQFF,TGCGCCAGCAGCTTGACCGCGACTAGCGGGAGATCCTACAATGAGCAGTTCTTC
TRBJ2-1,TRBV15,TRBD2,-,CATSLLAGDYNEQFF,TGTGCCACCAGCCTTCTAGCGGGGGACTACAATGAGCAGTTCTTC
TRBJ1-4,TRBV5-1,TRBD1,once,CASSPGTGGGEKLFF,TGCGCCAGCAGTCCCGGGACAGGGGGAGGTGAAAAACTGTTTTTT
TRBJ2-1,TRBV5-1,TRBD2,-,CASSWTSGGRYNEQFF,TGCGCCAGCAGCTGGACTAGCGGGGGCCGATACAATGAGCAGTTCTTC
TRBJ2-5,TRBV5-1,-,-,CASSLGLLETQYF,TGCGCCAGCAGCTTGGGGCTTCTAGAGACCCAGTACTTC
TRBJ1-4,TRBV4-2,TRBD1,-,CASSQTGGGEKLFF,TGTGCCAGCAGCCAAACAGGGGGAGGGGAAAAACTGTTTTTT
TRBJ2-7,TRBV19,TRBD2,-,CASSIGAGGYEQYF,TGTGCCAGTAGTATAGGAGCGGGAGGATACGAGCAGTACTTC
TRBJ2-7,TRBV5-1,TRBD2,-,CASSLETSGSHEQYF,TGCGCCAGCAGCTTGGAGACTAGCGGGAGCCACGAGCAGTACTTC
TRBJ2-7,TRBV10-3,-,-,CAILSRVGNSYEQYF,TGTGCCATCCTATCACGAGTGGGGAACTCCTACGAGCAGTACTTC
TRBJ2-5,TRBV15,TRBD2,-,CATSTLAGEETQYF,TGTGCCACCAGCACGCTAGCGGGGGAAGAGACCCAGTACTTC
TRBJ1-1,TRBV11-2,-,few,CASSLGPHNGAFF,TGTGCCAGCAGCTTAGGGCCCCATAATGGAGCTTTCTTT
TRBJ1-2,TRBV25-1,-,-,CASSDVQDLCYTF,TGTGCCAGCAGTGACGTCCAGGACCTTTGCTACACCTTC
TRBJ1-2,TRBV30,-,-,CAWIALGRDGYTF,TGTGCCTGGATTGCGTTGGGACGGGATGGCTACACCTTC
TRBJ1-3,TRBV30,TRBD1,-,CAWSPGGFGNTIYF,TGTGCCTGGAGCCCAGGGGGCTTTGGAAACACCATATATTTT